This T cell receptor (beta chain) appears in the sequencing data of a study of early T cells in non-severe SARS-CoV-2 infection. This CDR3 region has 16 residues. Germline V gives CDR1 MNHNS, CDR2 SASEGT. V lost 0 bases and J 0 bases, leaving 8 bases between the germline ends. MiXCR, applied by TCRdb to the 5' RACE reads, yields one record per CDR3 protein. The sample carries fewer than 35,000 distinct CDR3 sequences, more than 4.5% recorded once. The clonotype was recovered from an adult who was a healthcare worker with PCR-confirmed SARS-CoV-2 infection or an uninfected control (not recorded which). The V call is TRBV6-1, the J call TRBJ2-2; TRBD2 is a possible D gene (6 bases). Material: whole blood. The CDR3 coding sequence is TGTGCCAGCAGTGAAGCTGGCGGGGCGAACACCGGGGAGCTGTTTTTT. Amino acids: CASSEAGGANTGELFF.